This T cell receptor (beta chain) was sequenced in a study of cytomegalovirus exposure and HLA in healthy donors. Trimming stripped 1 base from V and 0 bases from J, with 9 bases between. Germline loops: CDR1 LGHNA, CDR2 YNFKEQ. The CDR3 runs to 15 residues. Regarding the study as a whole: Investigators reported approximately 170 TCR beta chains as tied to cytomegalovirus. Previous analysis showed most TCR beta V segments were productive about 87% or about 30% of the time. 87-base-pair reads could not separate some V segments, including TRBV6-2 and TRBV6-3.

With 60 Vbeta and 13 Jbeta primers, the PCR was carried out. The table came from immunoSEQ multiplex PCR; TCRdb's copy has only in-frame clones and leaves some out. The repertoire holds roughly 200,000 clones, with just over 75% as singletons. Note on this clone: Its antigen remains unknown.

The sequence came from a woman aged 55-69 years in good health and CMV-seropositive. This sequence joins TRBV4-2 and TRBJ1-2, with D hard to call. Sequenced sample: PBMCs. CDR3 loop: CASSQGGVPNYGYTF. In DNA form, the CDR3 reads TGTGCCAGCAGCCAAGGGGGAGTCCCTAACTATGGCTACACCTTC.